The TCR beta chain described here comes from a study of shared clonotypes between healthy human individuals. Comment on this clone: Its antigen remains unknown.

Partitioning of CD4+ cells yielded a CD45RA+ naive subset and a CD45RA-negative memory subset. Findings and caveats of the study: Larger richness was generally estimated for naive than memory subsets. Clonotype sharing among donors was thought likely to change with sequencing depth. Having only a few donors restricted how much genetic and exposure-history diversity was captured.

Assay used: immunoSEQ multiplex PCR; TCRdb lists only in-frame clones, some missing. Of 2 million to 3 million clones detected, 90% to 95% appear once; the ten largest clones hold roughly 0.15%. The CDR3 is 15 residues long. Germline V lookup: CDR1 MRHNA, CDR2 SNTAGT. V shed 10 bases and J 4 bases; nucleotides not matched to a gene: 10. This receptor was taken from a man between 18 and 29 years old in good health. Source material: naive CD4+ T cells sorted from blood. Subset indicated: CD45RA+ positively selected. The gene calls are TRBV6-4 and TRBJ2-3, with TRBD2 identical over 11 bases. The CDR3 DNA reads as TGTGCCATCCAGACTAGCGGGGTGTCCCCAGATACGCAGTATTTT. Amino acids: CAIQTSGVSPDTQYF.